Each of the 17 T cell receptor beta chains below was sequenced from the same sample in a study of T-cell reconstitution after alpha-beta-depleted transplantation in children. Unique molecular identifiers were incorporated when the TCRbeta library was constructed. TCRdb used MiXCR to reprocess the PCR reads, holding one entry per CDR3 protein. The sample shows 200,000 to 250,000 distinct CDR3 sequences, roughly a tenth of them seen only once. This sample comprised PBMCs, obtained before TCRalphabeta/CD19-depleted stem cell transplant. These receptor sequences come from a child younger than two with acute myeloid leukemia, due to receive a stem cell transplant.

At least ten counts were recorded for this clonotype. The chain uses TRBV2 and TRBJ1-2, with 8 positions matching TRBD1. V shed 7 bases, J shed 8 bases, and the junction held 6 bases outside the gene matches. CDR1 SNHLY and CDR2 FYNNEI come from the germline V gene. This CDR3 comprises 12 residues. The CDR3 loop is CASTDRGRGYTF. Here the CDR3 DNA reads TGTGCCAGCACAGACAGGGGAAGGGGCTACACCTTC.

The sample holds many counts of this clonotype. V gene TRBV7-8 combines with J gene TRBJ2-7, with TRBD2 matching 11 bases. The germline CDR1 and CDR2 sequences are SGHVS and FQNEAQ. The junction had 6 bases not matched to a gene; V was cut back by 3 bases and J by 5 bases. The CDR3 sequence is 15 residues long. Here the CDR3 DNA reads TGTGCCAGCAGCTTGCGACTAGCGGGGAAACACGAGCAGTACTTC. It yields the protein CASSLRLAGKHEQYF.

This clonotype was found many times. This chain connects TRBV6-2 or TRBV6-3 to TRBJ2-7; D is tentatively TRBD1 or TRBD2 (5 bases each). V was trimmed by 6 bases and J by 1 base, leaving 13 bases between them. Germline V lookup: CDR1 MNHEY, CDR2 SVGEGT. This CDR3 is 14 amino acids long. The CDR3 nucleotides read TGTGCCAGCAGGAGGGGCCTCGGGTCCTACGAGCAGTACTTC. Protein product: CASRRGLGSYEQYF.

The table lists this clonotype with many counts. The genes are TRBV7-2 and TRBJ1-2; TRBD1 might be the D (5 bases). With 4 bases removed from V and 2 bases from J, the gap between germline ends came to 8 bases. The CDR3 consists of 13 residues. The V gene's germline CDR1 is SGHTA and CDR2 FQGNSA. In DNA form, the CDR3 reads TGTGCCAGCAGCTCCAGGGTCAACTATGGCTACACCTTC. Translating gives CASSSRVNYGYTF.

This clonotype was observed many times. The chain employs TRBV9 and TRBJ2-3, with a weak D call TRBD1 (7 bases). Per germline, CDR1 SGDLS and CDR2 YYNGEE. This CDR3 is 14 amino acids long. V shed 5 bases and J shed 3 bases, with 13 bases lying between them. The CDR3 here is CASSPPGGTDTQYF. CDR3 coding DNA: TGTGCCAGCAGTCCTCCAGGGGGGACAGATACGCAGTATTTT.

This clonotype has at least ten counts. The V call is TRBV11-2, the J call TRBJ2-2; 7 nucleotides align to TRBD2. The CDR3 runs to 15 residues. Germline V gene lookup returns CDR1 SGHAT and CDR2 FQNNGV. J gave up 7 bases and V 2 bases, and 7 bases lay outside the gene matches. CDR3 sequence (DNA): TGTGCCAGCAGCTTAAGCGGCGGGAGCCACGGGGAGCTGTTTTTT. Its translation is CASSLSGGSHGELFF. The full variable domain, completed using reference TRBV11-2 and TRBJ2-2, is EAGVAQSPRYKIIEKRQSVAFWCNPISGHATLYWYQQILGQGPKLLIQFQNNGVVDDSQLPKDRFSAERLKGVDSTLKIQPAKLEDSAVYLCASSLSGGSHGELFFGEGSRLTVL.

This clonotype was recorded many times. The chain links TRBV9 to TRBJ2-1, with TRBD2 matching 10 bases. This CDR3 is 14 amino acids long. Germline CDR1 SGDLS, CDR2 YYNGEE. J lost 5 bases, V lost 4 bases, and 3 bases had no gene match. The CDR3 here is CASSPSGSHNEQFF. The CDR3 DNA follows: TGTGCCAGCAGCCCTAGCGGGAGCCACAATGAGCAGTTCTTC.

This clonotype was seen at least ten times. The V and J genes are TRBV11-2 and TRBJ2-5; D is unclear. Germline values: CDR1 SGHAT, CDR2 FQNNGV. Trimming stripped 6 bases from V and 5 bases from J, with 10 bases between. The CDR3 is 12 residues long. CDR3 coding DNA: TGTGCCAGCAGTAACCTCGGGGAGACCCAGTACTTC. It codes for CASSNLGETQYF.

This clonotype was seen more than once but under ten times. The rearrangement uses TRBV12-3 or TRBV12-4 and TRBJ2-2, with unresolved D. Trimming shortened V by 1 base and J by 0 bases, and 9 bases separated the two germline ends. This CDR3 contains 16 residues. The CDR3 nucleotides read TGTGCCAGCAGTTTAGTACGACCCGCGAACACCGGGGAGCTGTTTTTT. It is translated as CASSLVRPANTGELFF.

This clonotype has at least ten counts. The gene calls are TRBV29-1 and TRBJ1-5; 8 bases map to TRBD1. Trimming cost V 4 bases and J 7 bases; bases outside gene matches: 3. CDR1 and CDR2 from the germline V gene are SQVTM and ANQGSEA. This CDR3 is built from 12 residues. CDR3 in amino acids: CSVGQGSQPQHF. DNA for the CDR3: TGCAGCGTTGGACAGGGGTCACAGCCCCAGCATTTT.

This clonotype came up many times. The genes are TRBV29-1 and TRBJ1-5; D is perhaps TRBD1 (5 bases). Germline CDR1 SQVTM, CDR2 ANQGSEA. The CDR3 runs to 14 residues. V gave up 6 bases and J gave up 0 bases, with 12 bases separating them. The CDR3 spells CSVRDGDSNQPQHF. The CDR3, as DNA: TGCAGCGTCCGGGACGGAGATAGCAATCAGCCCCAGCATTTT.

At least ten counts were recorded for this clonotype. The chain employs TRBV28 and TRBJ1-1; 8 nucleotides agree with TRBD1. CDR3 length equals 14 residues. The junction had 6 bases not matched to a gene; V was cut back by 4 bases and J by 5 bases. CDR1 MDHEN and CDR2 SYDVKM come from the germline V gene. Here the CDR3 reads CASSSHRGGTEAFF. CDR3 nucleotide sequence: TGTGCCAGCAGTTCCCACAGGGGGGGGACTGAAGCTTTCTTT.

This clonotype showed up just a few times. The chain uses TRBV5-1 and TRBJ2-2, with 10 nucleotides matching TRBD2. The CDR3 is 16 amino acids. V was pared by 3 bases and J by 5 bases, with 7 bases of the junction left unmatched. CDR1 and CDR2 (germline): SGHRS, YFSETQ. CDR3: CASSSKRTSGTGELFF. In DNA, the CDR3 is TGCGCCAGCAGCTCGAAAAGGACTAGCGGAACCGGGGAGCTGTTTTTT.

This clonotype was seen repeatedly, ten times or more. The chain links TRBV18 to TRBJ1-2, with D possibly being TRBD1 (5 bases). In germline, CDR1 is KGHSH, CDR2 LQKENI. Between the trimmed V and J ends, which lost 5 bases and 0 bases, there was a span of 16 bases. The CDR3 is 16 residues long. The CDR3 protein is CASSTSGTEANYGYTF. CDR3 DNA: TGTGCCAGCTCAACTTCAGGGACGGAGGCTAACTATGGCTACACCTTC.

This clonotype was recorded at least ten times. V gene TRBV29-1 combines with J gene TRBJ1-3; 8 bases align to TRBD1. With 8 bases clipped from V and 4 bases from J, the junction kept 4 bases outside the gene matches. CDR3 length: 12 amino acids. The germline CDR1 and CDR2 sequences are SQVTM and ANQGSEA. The DNA for the CDR3 is TGCAGCTTCCGGACAGGGGGAAACACCATATATTTT. Its protein product is CSFRTGGNTIYF.

The sample holds many counts of this clonotype. This rearrangement joins TRBV6-5 to TRBJ1-3; perhaps TRBD1 as D (5 bases). The CDR3 loop spans 18 amino acids. The V gene lost 0 bases and the J gene lost 0 bases, with 15 bases spanning the gap. Germline V gene sequence: CDR1 MNHEY, CDR2 SVGAGI. Written as DNA, the CDR3 is TGTGCCAGCAGTTACTCTATCCCCGGGACCTTCTCTGGAAACACCATATATTTT. It translates to CASSYSIPGTFSGNTIYF.

This clonotype was counted ten times or more. The chain recombines TRBV5-1 with TRBJ1-2; D not certain. This CDR3 contains 13 residues. Per the germline V gene, CDR1 is SGHRS and CDR2 is YFSETQ. Trimming pared 0 bases from V and 4 bases from J, leaving 7 bases between. The CDR3 is CASSLEAPYGYTF. The DNA for the CDR3 is TGCGCCAGCAGCTTGGAGGCACCCTATGGCTACACCTTC.